This entry lists 30 T cell receptor beta chains sequenced from one sample in a study of OX40 agonist ivuxolimab in advanced cancers. Preparation of the library involved the immunoSEQ multiplex PCR assay. TCRdb's version of the immuneACCESS table is confined to in-frame rearrangements and falls short of the full clone set. An unresolved V gene accounts for under half of the shortfall where checked; the remainder is of unknown origin. Recorded for this sample are about 95,000 clones; about 88% of them occurred a single time. The ten largest clones add up to 0.33% of the sample. The sample was CD4+ or CD8+ T cells sorted from blood, taken in a trial of the OX40 agonist ivuxolimab. The receptors were gathered from an adult with an advanced solid tumor such as melanoma, head and neck, liver or kidney cancer.

This chain uses TRBV5-1 with TRBJ2-3; D possibly corresponds to TRBD1 (6 bases). CDR3 size: 15 residues. Deletions cut 4 bases from V and 6 bases from J, with 18 bases between. The germline CDR1 and CDR2 sequences are SGHRS and YFSETQ. The CDR3 DNA is TGCGCCAGCAGCCAGACCGGACAGTTCTTGGATACGCAGTATTTT. Residues: CASSQTGQFLDTQYF.

The rearrangement uses TRBV7-6 and TRBJ2-3; D unresolved. Trimming removed 1 base from V and 6 bases from J, with 8 bases in between. This CDR3 contains 13 residues. Germline loops: CDR1 SGHVS, CDR2 FNYEAQ. As DNA, the CDR3 is TGTGCCAGCAGCTTAGTGCTGGGGGATACGCAGTATTTT. Translation gives CASSLVLGDTQYF. Full variable domain (outside the CDR3, taken from reference TRBV7-6 and TRBJ2-3): GAGVSQSPRYKVTKRGQDVALRCDPISGHVSLYWYRQALGQGPEFLTYFNYEAQQDKSGLPNDRFSAERPEGSISTLTIQRTEQRDSAMYRCASSLVLGDTQYFGPGTRLTVL.

V is TRBV19 and J is TRBJ2-5; the D call may be TRBD1 or TRBD2 (6 bases each). Germline V gene data show CDR1 as LNHDA and CDR2 as SQIVND (reference sequence). The CDR3 is 15 amino acids. Between the trimmed V and J ends, which lost 7 bases and 2 bases, there was a span of 17 bases. The CDR3 nucleotides read TGTGCCAGTAAATCGAGGGGGGAGAATCAAGAGACCCAGTACTTC. Translation gives CASKSRGENQETQYF.

J is TRBJ1-2 and V is TRBV15; possibly TRBD1 for D (5 bases). Germline CDR1 and CDR2: LNHNV and YYDKDF (reference sequence). Trimming cost V 0 bases and J 7 bases, with 15 bases left between them. The CDR3 has 15 residues. The CDR3, as DNA: TGTGCCACCAGCAGAGATGGGATGGGGCCTTCTGGCTACACCTTC. Residues: CATSRDGMGPSGYTF.

The chain employs TRBV11-3 and TRBJ2-7, with D perhaps TRBD2 (5 bases). This CDR3 region has 13 residues. V lost 0 bases to trimming and J lost 8 bases, with 11 bases between them. In germline, CDR1 is SGHNT, CDR2 YENEEA. The DNA of the CDR3 is TGTGCCAGCAGCTTAGAAGAGGGTGACAAGCAGTACTTC. It is translated as CASSLEEGDKQYF. The variable domain in full, completed from reference TRBV11-3 and TRBJ2-7, reads EAGVVQSPRYKIIEKKQPVAFWCNPISGHNTLYWYLQNLGQGPELLIRYENEEAVDDSQLPKDRFSAERLKGVDSTLKIQPAELGDSAVYLCASSLEEGDKQYFGPGTRLTVT.

The chain employs TRBV10-1 and TRBJ2-5, with 8 bases fitting TRBD2. CDR1 and CDR2 (germline): WNHNN, SYGVQD (reference sequence). This CDR3 region has 15 residues. V gave up 4 bases and J gave up 7 bases; unmatched junction bases: 11. In nucleotides, the CDR3 is TGCGCCAGCAGTGGTTTATGGGGCCGGGGGGGGACCCAGTACTTC. Translating gives CASSGLWGRGGTQYF.

Details on this clone: The junction departs from germline at one end; a sequencing error may be responsible. The chain carries TRBV7-7 and TRBJ2-5; a weak D match, TRBD2 (7 bases). CDR1 and CDR2 (germline): SSHAT, FNYEAQ (reference sequence). The CDR3 contains 17 residues. In DNA form, the CDR3 reads TGTGCTAGCAGCCCATTCTTTATGGGAGGGGGACAAGAGACCCAGTACTTC. Residues: CASSPFFMGGGQETQYF.

The gene calls are TRBV20-1 and TRBJ2-5, with unresolved D. Trimming stripped 5 bases from V and 8 bases from J, with 12 bases between. CDR1 DFQATT and CDR2 SNEGSKA come from the germline V gene (reference sequence). The CDR3 covers 11 residues. The chain's CDR3 is CSAQAFPTQYF. The CDR3 DNA follows: TGCAGTGCTCAGGCCTTTCCCACCCAGTACTTC.

This sequence joins TRBV7-2 and TRBJ2-7, with TRBD2 identical over 15 bases. Germline V CDR1 and CDR2: SGHTA, FQGNSA. J was trimmed by 4 bases and V by 5 bases; bases with no gene match: 6. The CDR3 consists of 16 residues. CDR3 loop: CASSIGLAGGRYEQYF. CDR3 coding DNA: TGTGCCAGCAGCATTGGACTAGCGGGGGGGCGGTACGAGCAGTACTTC.

The chain is built from TRBV4-1 and TRBJ1-6; TRBD1 might be the D (5 bases). CDR3 length: 19 amino acids. The V gene's germline CDR1 is MGHRA and CDR2 YSYEKL. V was cut by 0 bases and J by 6 bases, with 21 bases left in between. CDR3 DNA sequence: TGCGCCAGCAGCCAAGAGGAACTTTTGGGGGAGGGCTTTAATTCACCCCTCCACTTT. Its translation is CASSQEELLGEGFNSPLHF.

The V and J genes are TRBV6-5 and TRBJ1-1; D may be TRBD1 (6 bases). The CDR3 sequence is 13 residues long. The V and J ends lost 7 bases and 5 bases respectively, with 14 bases between them. Germline V CDR1 and CDR2: MNHEY, SVGAGI. The CDR3 sequence is CASTPGGGTEAFF. The CDR3 DNA reads as TGTGCCAGCACCCCTGGAGGGGGAACTGAAGCTTTCTTT.

V is TRBV5-1 and J is TRBJ2-1, with D unresolved. Trimming pared 0 bases from V and 4 bases from J, leaving 5 bases between. CDR3 length: 13 amino acids. The germline gives CDR1 SGHRS, CDR2 YFSETQ. This chain's CDR3 is CASSLDRYNEQFF. CDR3 coding DNA: TGCGCCAGCAGCTTGGACCGATACAATGAGCAGTTCTTC.

This clone was counted a single time. The rearrangement links TRBV19 to TRBJ1-1, with D uncertain. This CDR3 is 13 amino acids long. The germline CDR1 and CDR2 sequences are LNHDA and SQIVND (reference sequence). Trimming took 9 bases from V and 0 from J, leaving 11 bases between them. CDR3 loop: CASAPTVNTEAFF. In DNA, the CDR3 is TGTGCCAGCGCGCCTACAGTGAACACTGAAGCTTTCTTT.

The chain uses TRBV7-2 and TRBJ1-2; 7 bases line up with TRBD1. The CDR3 spans 16 residues. V lost 1 base and J lost 0; bases outside the gene matches: 5. CDR1 SGHTA and CDR2 FQGNSA come from the germline V gene. CDR3 sequence: CASSLVGGTANYGYTF. For the CDR3, the DNA is TGTGCCAGCAGCTTAGTCGGGGGGACAGCTAACTATGGCTACACCTTC.

The gene calls are TRBV6-1 and TRBJ1-5; the D is unclear. CDR3 length: 16 amino acids. Germline CDR1 and CDR2: MNHNS and SASEGT. V lost 1 base to trimming and J lost 6 bases, with 16 bases between them. CDR3 region: CASSEDLGPRLQPQHF. CDR3 nucleotides: TGTGCCAGCAGTGAAGATCTAGGACCTCGACTTCAGCCCCAGCATTTT.

The V gene is TRBV9, the J gene TRBJ2-1; TRBD1 might be the D (6 bases). The V gene's germline CDR1 is SGDLS and CDR2 YYNGEE. V dropped 2 bases and J dropped 7 bases, with 7 bases sitting between them. The CDR3 runs to 12 residues. CDR3 amino acids: CASSVGTNEQFF. In DNA, the CDR3 is TGTGCCAGCAGCGTGGGGACAAATGAGCAGTTCTTC.

The chain links TRBV5-1 to TRBJ1-1; tentatively, D is TRBD1 (6 bases). Germline CDR1 reads SGHRS; CDR2 reads YFSETQ. This CDR3 has 16 amino acids. The V end was cut by 0 bases, the J end by 0 bases, with 12 bases between. The CDR3, as DNA: TGCGCCAGCAGCTTGGGGGAGACAGGTTTGAACACTGAAGCTTTCTTT. It specifies CASSLGETGLNTEAFF.

The V gene is TRBV28, the J gene TRBJ1-5; 8 nucleotides align to TRBD1. The CDR3 contains 15 residues. CDR1 is MDHEN, CDR2 SYDVKM, per germline. Trimming took 5 bases from V and 6 from J; bases not matched to a gene: 9. CDR3 nucleotides: TGTGCCAGCAGTCGAGACAGGGGTCGTACTCAGCCCCAGCATTTT. It codes for CASSRDRGRTQPQHF.

This clone was detected many times. The chain recombines TRBV6-4 with TRBJ2-2; D is undetermined. The germline V gene has CDR1 MRHNA and CDR2 SNTAGT. The germline V and J ends were trimmed by 4 bases and 4 bases, with 7 bases remaining between them. The CDR3 is made up of 13 amino acids. CDR3 coding DNA: TGTGCCAGCAGTGTCCTTCCCACCGGGGAGCTGTTTTTT. Encoded protein: CASSVLPTGELFF.

The rearrangement joins TRBV5-1 to TRBJ1-2, with TRBD1 identical over 9 bases. CDR3 size: 14 residues. CDR1 and CDR2 from the germline V gene are SGHRS and YFSETQ. V shed 2 bases, J shed 8 bases, and the junction held 7 bases outside the gene matches. The DNA for the CDR3 is TGCGCCAGCAGCTTAGGACAGGGGCTCCTAGGCTACACCTTC. Its protein product is CASSLGQGLLGYTF.

The chain's CDR3 is CASSAGTASNQPQHF. Written as DNA, the CDR3 is TGTGCCAGCAGTGCAGGGACGGCTAGCAATCAGCCCCAGCATTTT. The rearrangement joins TRBV27 to TRBJ1-5; D is possibly TRBD1 (5 bases). Trimming stripped 5 bases from V and 0 bases from J, with 11 bases between. The CDR3 spans 15 residues. Germline V CDR1 and CDR2: MNHEY, SMNVEV (reference sequence).

This chain connects TRBV11-2 to TRBJ1-2, with D possibly TRBD1 on 5 matching bases. There are 14 residues in the CDR3. Germline assignment: CDR1 SGHAT and CDR2 FQNNGV. Trimming pared 5 bases from V and 8 bases from J, leaving 18 bases between. The CDR3 nucleotides read TGTGCCAGCAGCCTCTCACCGGGGGACCTCGGCTACACCTTC. Amino acids: CASSLSPGDLGYTF.

The chain carries TRBV11-2 and TRBJ1-1; maybe TRBD1 (5 bases). The CDR3 is made up of 13 amino acids. Germline loops: CDR1 SGHAT, CDR2 FQNNGV. The V end lost 8 bases, the J end lost 1 base, and 11 bases lay between the germline ends. CDR3 protein: CASGAGSNTEAFF. The CDR3 DNA follows: TGTGCCAGCGGGGCGGGATCGAACACTGAAGCTTTCTTT.

J is TRBJ2-7 and V is TRBV27, with D unclear. The CDR3 covers 13 residues. The ends were cut back, 3 bases at V and 5 bases at J, with 11 bases in the middle. The germline gives CDR1 MNHEY, CDR2 SMNVEV (reference sequence). DNA of the CDR3: TGTGCCAGCAGTTTTTCTCCCCTTGACGAGCAGTACTTC. It yields the protein CASSFSPLDEQYF.

The genes are TRBV5-5 and TRBJ2-3; 7 bases line up with TRBD1. The trim removed 2 bases at V and 7 bases at J, leaving 10 bases unmatched. The CDR3 has 15 residues. CDR1 and CDR2 from the germline V gene are SGHKS and YYEKEE (reference sequence). The CDR3 DNA sequence: TGTGCCAGCAGCTTCACTATAGGGACAGAGAATACGCAGTATTTT. Protein product: CASSFTIGTENTQYF. Using reference TRBV5-5 and TRBJ2-3 for the parts outside the CDR3, the full variable domain is DAGVTQSPTHLIKTRGQQVTLRCSPISGHKSVSWYQQVLGQGPQFIFQYYEKEERGRGNFPDRFSARQFPNYSSELNVNALLLGDSALYLCASSFTIGTENTQYFGPGTRLTVL.

CDR3 in DNA: TGTGCCAGCAGCGAGGGACTAGCGGATGAGCAGTTCTTC. This sequence encodes CASSEGLADEQFF. The rearrangement uses TRBV7-3 and TRBJ2-1; 11 bases match TRBD2. The V and J ends lost 5 bases and 8 bases, in that order; junction bases with no gene match: 2. Germline V lookup: CDR1 SGHTA, CDR2 FQGTGA. The CDR3 has 13 amino acids.

The J gene is TRBJ1-2, the V gene TRBV27; the D is unclear. Germline loops: CDR1 MNHEY, CDR2 SMNVEV (reference sequence). The CDR3 length is 15 residues. V lost 0 bases and J 2 bases, leaving 10 bases between the germline ends. CDR3 in amino acids: CASSLSGGYNYGYTF. In DNA, the CDR3 is TGTGCCAGCAGTTTATCGGGAGGGTACAACTATGGCTACACCTTC.

The gene calls are TRBV5-1 and TRBJ2-3, with unresolved D. From germline, CDR1 is SGHRS and CDR2 YFSETQ. CDR3 length: 14 amino acids. Deletions cut 0 bases from V and 2 bases from J, with 7 bases between. The CDR3: CASSLDHFTDTQYF. CDR3 nucleotides: TGCGCCAGCAGCTTGGACCATTTCACAGATACGCAGTATTTT.

This chain links TRBV11-1 with TRBJ1-1; D is undetermined. This CDR3 comprises 14 residues. CDR1 and CDR2 (germline): SGHAT, FQDESV (reference sequence). V dropped 5 bases and J dropped 3 bases, with 13 bases sitting between them. CDR3 in amino acids: CASSDSFWDTEAFF. CDR3 DNA sequence: TGTGCCAGCAGCGACTCCTTTTGGGACACTGAAGCTTTCTTT.

The gene calls are TRBV4-1 and TRBJ1-2; 8 nucleotides agree with TRBD1. Germline CDR1 and CDR2: MGHRA and YSYEKL. CDR3 size: 17 residues. J was trimmed by 4 bases and V by 0 bases; bases with no gene match: 10. CDR3 amino acids: CASSQEKDRVFFYGYTF. CDR3 coding DNA: TGCGCCAGCAGCCAAGAAAAGGACAGGGTTTTTTTCTATGGCTACACCTTC.